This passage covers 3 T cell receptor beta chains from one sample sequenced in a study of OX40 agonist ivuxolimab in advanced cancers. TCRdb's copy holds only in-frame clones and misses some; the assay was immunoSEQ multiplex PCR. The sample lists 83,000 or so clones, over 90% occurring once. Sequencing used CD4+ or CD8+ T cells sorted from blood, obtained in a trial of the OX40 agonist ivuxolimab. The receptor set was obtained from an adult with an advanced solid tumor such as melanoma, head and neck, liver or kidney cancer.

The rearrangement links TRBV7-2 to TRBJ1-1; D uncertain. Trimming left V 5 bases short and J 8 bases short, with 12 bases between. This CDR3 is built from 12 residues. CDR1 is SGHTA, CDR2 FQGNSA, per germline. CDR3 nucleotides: TGTGCCAGCAGCCCAGGACGAATAGAAGCTTTCTTT. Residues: CASSPGRIEAFF.

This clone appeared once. The CDR3 here is CASWGRNQPQHF. CDR3 DNA: TGTGCCAGCTGGGGGAGGAATCAGCCCCAGCATTTT. V gene TRBV28 combines with J gene TRBJ1-5, with TRBD1 as a possible D gene (5 bases). Germline V CDR1 and CDR2: MDHEN, SYDVKM. CDR3 length equals 12 residues. V was shortened by 8 bases and J by 4 bases, with 9 bases between the two germline ends.

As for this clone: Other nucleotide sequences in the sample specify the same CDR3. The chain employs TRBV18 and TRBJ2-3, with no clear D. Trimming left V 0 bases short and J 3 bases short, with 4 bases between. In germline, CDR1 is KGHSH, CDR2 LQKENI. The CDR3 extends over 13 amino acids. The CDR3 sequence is CASSPPGTDTQYF. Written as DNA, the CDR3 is TGTGCCAGCTCACCACCTGGGACAGATACGCAGTATTTT.